The clone carrying this TCR beta chain appeared many times. Its specificity is not known. This entry comes from a study of regulatory T cells in long-lasting Graves disease. Turning to the study itself: Newly diagnosed Graves' patients had taken antithyroid drugs under 3 months. Study-wide results and limits: Preferential use of TRBV28, TRBJ1-2 and TRBJ2-5 was seen in persistent disease.

The time point is: newly diagnosed GD, antithyroid drugs for less than 3 months. The authors made the TCR library using RNA they extracted from PBMCs. TCR beta libraries were built with iRepertoire HTBI primers and Arm-PCR of CDR3 regions. As originally analysed: The samples yielded roughly 64 TRBV and roughly 13 TRBJ segments. TCRdb independently ran MiXCR on the multiplex PCR reads; one entry per CDR3 protein. TCRdb, not the authors, supplied the V and J calls. The profile shows roughly 560,000 distinct CDR3 sequences, about 11% of them singletons. CDR1 is PRHDT and CDR2 is FYEKMQ in the germline V gene (reference sequence). Trimming took 5 bases from V and 3 from J; bases not matched to a gene: 6. CDR3 length: 14 residues. The same data also contributed to another study, on T cells in Graves' hyperthyroidism and ophthalmopathy. This second study says: Primed by the HTBI set, a first-round RT-PCR was run on the TCR CDR3.

The chain recombines TRBV13 with TRBJ2-7; TRBD1 aligns across 8 bases. The sequence derives from a woman in her 30s with Graves disease. The specimen was peripheral blood mononuclear cells (PBMCs), collected at new diagnosis, from a patient treated with antithyroid drugs. The CDR3 coding sequence is TGTGCCAGCAGCCTGACAGGGGCCCTCTACGAGCAGTACTTC. It codes for CASSLTGALYEQYF.